This entry describes one T cell receptor (beta chain). Its antigen is still unknown. No base quality information exists; no much larger clone differs at one position. This entry belongs to a study of blood T cell repertoires in COVID-19 (dated by TCRdb to about 2020). Regarding the research as a whole: The collaborator samples originated in the United States, Italy and Spain and spanned the acute and convalescent phases of COVID-19. The dataset comprised deeply sampled blood TCRbeta repertoires from subjects exposed to, actively infected with, or recovered from COVID-19. Where available, HLA class I and class II types were taken from metadata supplied by the sample provider and were not determined by assay-based typing. The repertoires were released in a freely available public database intended as a resource for research on the immune response to SARS-CoV-2. The samples were drawn from two sources: the first 160 participants of the ongoing ImmuneRACE study, and approximately 1,300 subjects contributed by 6 global collaborators. A de-identified subject ID, COVID-19 status, age in years and sex were almost always included in the sample metadata. The material from the prospective study consisted of cDNA or gDNA derived from T cells, B-cell-depleted T cells, or PBMCs. Broad study findings and their caveats: The amount of clinical and demographic metadata varied by source and participant and was provided uncurated.

TCRbeta CDR3 regions were amplified from genomic DNA by means of the immunoSEQ Assay, a bias-controlled multiplex PCR. The published analysis was carried out like this. Within the assay, amplification of reference gene primers was used to estimate how many nucleated cells each sample contained. To quantify the absolute abundance of each unique TCRbeta CDR3 rearrangement, sequence reads were collapsed and filtered. For each sample, productive Simpson clonality was calculated as the square root of Simpson's diversity index across productive rearrangements. TCRdb retrieved this table from immuneACCESS and kept in-frame rearrangements only. Not all clones are present; in checked studies, unresolved V genes account for under half, and no reason is known for the remainder. That table is the source of V, J and clone size, and D and trimming were worked out from the DNA. The sample table records about 120,000 clones; about 90% of these occur just once. Clones ranked in the top ten supply about 4% of the sample.

The CDR3 runs 15 amino acids, cysteine and phenylalanine included. Of all the DNA, just the CDR3 is kept, 45 bases in frame from base 1. The germline V end is reduced by 2 bases and the J end by 7 bases; junction bases left unmatched: 8. Reading the germline V gene gives CDR1 MDHEN and CDR2 SYDVKM. In Seattle, one collaborating source enrolled patients while the infection was active and tracked those patients longitudinally over the course of disease. The collaborating institutions used their own protocols to collect whole blood in K2EDTA tubes. For TCRbeta analysis, collaborators shipped samples as frozen whole blood, isolated PBMCs, or DNA extracted from either of those sample types.

The material sequenced was peripheral blood. The sequence came from a woman aged 55-70 years with COVID-19, enrolled during active disease. The chain employs TRBV28 and TRBJ1-2, with 9 bases aligning to TRBD1. CDR3 sequence: CASSLRGQGASGYTF. The DNA sequence reads TGTGCCAGCAGTTTACGGGGACAGGGTGCCTCTGGCTACACCTTC.